The present entry profiles one T cell receptor (beta chain) with its context. The antigen remains undetermined. The draw for each donor consisted of a single 2.5 ml blood sample. This entry is derived from a study of monozygotic twins with inflammatory bowel disease. Study-wide results and caveats: Telling different T cell subtypes apart from each other was not possible. Patients received differing immunosuppressive treatments, which may have added variability to their repertoires.

The authors made each sample's cDNA in eight separate reactions. TCRdb reprocessed the 5' RACE reads, with one entry per CDR3 protein and no DNA. The sample totals hundreds of thousands of distinct CDR3 sequences. In germline, CDR1 is SQVTM, CDR2 ANQGSEA. The CDR3 spans 12 residues. The chain employs TRBV29-1 and TRBJ2-7. The source material was blood. The receptor was derived from a human donor with ulcerative colitis or Crohn's disease, or a healthy co-twin of an affected twin (not recorded which). The CDR3 sequence: CSVAKGYYEQYF.